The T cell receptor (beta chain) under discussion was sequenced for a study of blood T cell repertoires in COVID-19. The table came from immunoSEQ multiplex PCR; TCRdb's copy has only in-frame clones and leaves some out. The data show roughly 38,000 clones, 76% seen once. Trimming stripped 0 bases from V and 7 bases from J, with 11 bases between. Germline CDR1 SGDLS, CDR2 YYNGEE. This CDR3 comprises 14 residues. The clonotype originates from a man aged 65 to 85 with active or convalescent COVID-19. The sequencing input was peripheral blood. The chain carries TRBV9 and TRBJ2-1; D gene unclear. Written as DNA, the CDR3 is TGTGCCAGCAGCGTAGCTCCGGGTCGGAATGAGCAGTTCTTC. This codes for CASSVAPGRNEQFF.